The sequence of this TCR beta chain was determined in a study of T cell changes during pregnancy in multiple sclerosis. CDR1 is SGHNT and CDR2 is YYREEE in the germline V gene (reference sequence). There are 15 residues in the CDR3. The V gene end was trimmed by 4 bases and the J gene end by 5 bases; junction bases not matched to a gene: 12. Assay used: immunoSEQ multiplex PCR; TCRdb lists only in-frame clones, some missing. The sample yields about 12,000 clones, 70% to 90% seen once. The sequence derives from a female donor in good health, enrolled as a control in a pregnancy study. The material was CD8+ T cells from peripheral blood mononuclear cells, obtained in the second trimester of pregnancy. The chain carries TRBV5-4 and TRBJ2-7; 7 bases align to TRBD2. CDR3 sequence (DNA): TGTGCCAGCAGCCTCCCGGGGACTAATATCCACGAGCAGTACTTC. It is translated as CASSLPGTNIHEQYF.